This TCR beta chain came from a study of cytomegalovirus exposure and HLA in healthy donors. Note on this clone: The antigen is undetermined.

In the PCR, 60 Vbeta and 13 Jbeta primers were used. Some clones are missing from TCRdb's copy, which holds only in-frame ones; the method was immunoSEQ multiplex PCR. Of fewer than 200,000 clones in the sample, about 90% were seen once. Study-wide points: Accurate prediction of most subjects' HLA-A and HLA-B alleles from TCR beta sequences was reported.

V shed 3 bases and J shed 0 bases, with 15 bases lying between them. The CDR3 loop spans 18 amino acids. The TCR comes from a girl younger than two in good health and CMV-seronegative. The chain employs TRBV23-1 and TRBJ2-6; D unclear. TRBV23-1 is given ORF status, its function remaining uncertain. The specimen was PBMCs. CDR3 bases: TGCGCCAGCAGTCATTCCCGGGTCACCATCTCTGGGGCCAACGTCCTGACTTTC. Translation gives CASSHSRVTISGANVLTF.